This is a list of T cell receptor beta chains from one sample in a study of cytomegalovirus exposure and HLA in healthy donors. Clones were read by immunoSEQ multiplex PCR, and TCRdb kept only the in-frame ones, dropping some. Of approximately 120,000 clones listed, roughly 78% are singletons. Specimen: PBMCs. The receptor source for this set is a man aged 30-40 years in good health and CMV-seropositive. Each CDR3 is given with its conserved first and last residue. D genes are given only for firm matches. Rows give clone size only sometimes, using once, few, many, or a class for an expanded clone.

clone_size: NA
j_call: TRBJ1-3
d_call: NA
v_call: TRBV7-6
cdr3_aa: CASSSRPTVTGNTIYF
cdr3_nt: TGTGCCAGCAGCTCCAGACCGACAGTGACTGGAAACACCATATATTTT

clone_size: few
j_call: TRBJ1-1
d_call: NA
v_call: TRBV7-8
cdr3_aa: CASRQKNPLGGTEAFF
cdr3_nt: TGTGCCAGCAGACAAAAGAACCCGTTGGGAGGGACTGAAGCTTTCTTT

clone_size: NA
j_call: TRBJ2-7
d_call: NA
v_call: TRBV18
cdr3_aa: CASSALLWEKNRNEQYF
cdr3_nt: TGTGCCAGCTCCGCACTCCTTTGGGAGAAAAATAGGAACGAGCAGTACTTC

clone_size: NA
j_call: TRBJ2-1
d_call: TRBD2
v_call: TRBV30
cdr3_aa: CAWTGWGEGNNEQFF
cdr3_nt: TGTGCCTGGACGGGTTGGGGGGAGGGAAACAATGAGCAGTTCTTC

clone_size: NA
j_call: TRBJ1-3
d_call: TRBD1
v_call: TRBV9
cdr3_aa: CASSVAGTGYGNTIYF
cdr3_nt: TGTGCCAGCAGCGTAGCCGGGACAGGGTACGGAAACACCATATATTTT

clone_size: few
j_call: TRBJ1-3
d_call: TRBD1
v_call: TRBV30
cdr3_aa: CAWSAGTGSGNTIYF
cdr3_nt: TGTGCCTGGAGCGCAGGGACAGGATCTGGAAACACCATATATTTT

clone_size: once
j_call: TRBJ2-1
d_call: TRBD2
v_call: TRBV4-2
cdr3_aa: CASSQISGTSGSSYNEQFF
cdr3_nt: TGTGCCAGCAGCCAAATTTCCGGGACTAGCGGGAGTTCCTACAATGAGCAGTTCTTC

clone_size: NA
j_call: TRBJ1-5
d_call: NA
v_call: TRBV9
cdr3_aa: CASSPGLGAGDQPQHF
cdr3_nt: TGTGCCAGCAGCCCCGGGTTGGGGGCGGGGGATCAGCCCCAGCATTTT

clone_size: once
j_call: TRBJ2-3
d_call: NA
v_call: TRBV7-9
cdr3_aa: CASSPARRRVTSTDTQYF
cdr3_nt: TGTGCCAGCAGCCCGGCTAGGCGTCGGGTCACTAGCACAGATACGCAGTATTTT

clone_size: NA
j_call: TRBJ1-4
d_call: NA
v_call: TRBV4-3
cdr3_aa: CASKSKPGATNEKLFF
cdr3_nt: TGCGCCAGCAAATCAAAGCCGGGAGCAACTAATGAAAAACTGTTTTTT

clone_size: NA
j_call: TRBJ1-2
d_call: TRBD1
v_call: TRBV15
cdr3_aa: CATSRDRTGDYGYTF
cdr3_nt: TGTGCCACCAGCAGAGATCGGACAGGCGACTATGGCTACACCTTC

clone_size: NA
j_call: TRBJ1-2
d_call: TRBD1
v_call: TRBV10-2
cdr3_aa: CASSTQGFDGYTF
cdr3_nt: TGCGCCAGCAGTACACAGGGGTTCGATGGCTACACCTTC

clone_size: NA
j_call: TRBJ2-5
d_call: NA
v_call: TRBV6-5
cdr3_aa: CASMAIPQETQYF
cdr3_nt: TGTGCCAGCATGGCCATACCCCAAGAGACCCAGTACTTC

clone_size: NA
j_call: TRBJ2-7
d_call: TRBD1
v_call: TRBV6-5
cdr3_aa: CASSYSIGTGGDEQYF
cdr3_nt: TGTGCCAGCAGTTACTCGATTGGGACAGGGGGTGACGAGCAGTACTTC

clone_size: NA
j_call: TRBJ1-5
d_call: TRBD1
v_call: TRBV5-8
cdr3_aa: CASSGGTGDRYSNQPQHF
cdr3_nt: TGTGCCAGCAGCGGGGGGACAGGGGATCGGTATAGCAATCAGCCCCAGCATTTT

clone_size: NA
j_call: TRBJ2-2
d_call: NA
v_call: TRBV6-5
cdr3_aa: CASSLNTGELFF
cdr3_nt: TGTGCCAGCAGTCTGAACACCGGGGAGCTGTTTTTT

clone_size: NA
j_call: TRBJ2-1
d_call: TRBD1
v_call: TRBV11-1
cdr3_aa: CASSLGQGYYNEQFF
cdr3_nt: TGTGCCAGCAGCTTGGGACAGGGATACTACAATGAGCAGTTCTTC

clone_size: NA
j_call: TRBJ2-7
d_call: NA
v_call: TRBV11-2
cdr3_aa: CASSSTIYYEQYF
cdr3_nt: TGTGCCAGCAGCTCCACTATCTACTACGAGCAGTACTTC

clone_size: NA
j_call: TRBJ2-7
d_call: NA
v_call: TRBV7-2
cdr3_aa: CASSLNRALTYEQYF
cdr3_nt: TGTGCCAGCAGCTTAAACAGGGCCCTAACCTACGAGCAGTACTTC

clone_size: NA
j_call: TRBJ1-4
d_call: TRBD1
v_call: TRBV5-4
cdr3_aa: CASTGTDEKLFF
cdr3_nt: TGTGCCAGCACCGGGACAGATGAAAAACTGTTTTTT

clone_size: many
j_call: TRBJ1-1
d_call: TRBD1
v_call: TRBV7-8
cdr3_aa: CASSFGPTGLEAFF
cdr3_nt: TGTGCCAGCAGCTTCGGTCCGACAGGGCTGGAAGCTTTCTTT

clone_size: NA
j_call: TRBJ1-5
d_call: TRBD1
v_call: TRBV29-1
cdr3_aa: CSVRQGDQPQHF
cdr3_nt: TGCAGCGTTCGACAGGGGGATCAGCCCCAGCATTTT

clone_size: NA
j_call: TRBJ2-7
d_call: TRBD2
v_call: TRBV27
cdr3_aa: CASGGSSYEQYF
cdr3_nt: TGTGCCAGCGGCGGGAGCTCCTACGAGCAGTACTTC

clone_size: NA
j_call: TRBJ2-1
d_call: TRBD2
v_call: TRBV28
cdr3_aa: CASSSPQLAGDNEQFF
cdr3_nt: TGTGCCAGCAGTTCTCCCCAGCTAGCGGGAGACAATGAGCAGTTCTTC

clone_size: NA
j_call: TRBJ2-1
d_call: TRBD2
v_call: TRBV5-4
cdr3_aa: CASSLRRESYDEQFF
cdr3_nt: TGTGCCAGCAGCTTAAGGCGGGAGTCTTACGATGAGCAGTTCTTC

clone_size: NA
j_call: TRBJ2-5
d_call: TRBD1
v_call: TRBV6-1
cdr3_aa: CASTATGTGMETQYF
cdr3_nt: TGTGCCAGTACTGCAACCGGGACAGGGATGGAGACCCAGTACTTC

clone_size: NA
j_call: TRBJ2-1
d_call: TRBD2
v_call: TRBV9
cdr3_aa: CANPRRERYEQFF
cdr3_nt: TGTGCCAACCCCCGGCGGGAGAGGTATGAGCAGTTCTTC

clone_size: NA
j_call: TRBJ1-5
d_call: TRBD1
v_call: TRBV2
cdr3_aa: CASSGDRVNQPQHF
cdr3_nt: TGTGCCAGCAGTGGGGACAGGGTAAATCAGCCCCAGCATTTT

clone_size: NA
j_call: TRBJ2-5
d_call: TRBD1
v_call: TRBV7-2
cdr3_aa: CASSPPGTGGQETQYF
cdr3_nt: TGTGCCAGCAGCCCGCCCGGGACAGGGGGCCAAGAGACCCAGTACTTC

clone_size: once
j_call: TRBJ2-6
d_call: TRBD1
v_call: TRBV10-3
cdr3_aa: CAIQGAQQNSGANVLTF
cdr3_nt: TGTGCCATTCAGGGGGCGCAGCAGAACTCTGGGGCCAACGTCCTGACTTTC

clone_size: NA
j_call: TRBJ2-7
d_call: NA
v_call: TRBV4-1
cdr3_aa: CASSLTGDEQYF
cdr3_nt: TGCGCCAGCAGCCTCACGGGGGACGAGCAGTACTTC

clone_size: NA
j_call: TRBJ2-1
d_call: NA
v_call: TRBV27
cdr3_aa: CASSLVGNEQFF
cdr3_nt: TGTGCCAGCAGTTTGGTCGGGAATGAGCAGTTCTTC

clone_size: NA
j_call: TRBJ2-1
d_call: NA
v_call: TRBV29-1
cdr3_aa: CSVENFDEQFF
cdr3_nt: TGCAGCGTGGAAAACTTCGATGAGCAGTTCTTC

clone_size: NA
j_call: TRBJ2-6
d_call: TRBD1
v_call: TRBV7-9
cdr3_aa: CASSVRDSELSGANVLTF
cdr3_nt: TGTGCCAGCAGCGTCCGGGACAGTGAACTCTCTGGGGCCAACGTCCTGACTTTC

clone_size: NA
j_call: TRBJ2-7
d_call: TRBD1
v_call: TRBV4-3
cdr3_aa: CASSPSTGGGYEQYF
cdr3_nt: TGCGCCAGCAGCCCCTCGACAGGGGGCGGATACGAGCAGTACTTC

clone_size: NA
j_call: TRBJ2-1
d_call: NA
v_call: TRBV9
cdr3_aa: CASSGKGEGSYNEQFF
cdr3_nt: TGTGCCAGCAGCGGGAAGGGGGAGGGCTCCTACAATGAGCAGTTCTTC

clone_size: NA
j_call: TRBJ2-7
d_call: TRBD2
v_call: TRBV7-9
cdr3_aa: CASSLEASGNYEQYF
cdr3_nt: TGTGCCAGCAGCTTAGAAGCTAGCGGGAACTACGAGCAGTACTTC

clone_size: NA
j_call: TRBJ2-2
d_call: TRBD2
v_call: TRBV7-9
cdr3_aa: CASSQRDGDTGELFF
cdr3_nt: TGTGCCAGCAGCCAGCGGGACGGAGACACCGGGGAGCTGTTTTTT

clone_size: NA
j_call: TRBJ1-1
d_call: NA
v_call: TRBV28
cdr3_aa: CASSLYLPGTLMNTEAFF
cdr3_nt: TGTGCCAGCAGTTTATACCTGCCTGGGACTCTCATGAACACTGAAGCTTTCTTT

clone_size: NA
j_call: TRBJ2-3
d_call: TRBD1
v_call: TRBV5-1
cdr3_aa: CASSLMGQGGDTQYF
cdr3_nt: TGCGCCAGCAGCTTGATGGGACAGGGCGGGGATACGCAGTATTTT

clone_size: NA
j_call: TRBJ2-1
d_call: NA
v_call: TRBV2
cdr3_aa: CASYRDSYNEQFF
cdr3_nt: TGTGCCAGCTACCGGGATTCCTACAATGAGCAGTTCTTC

clone_size: NA
j_call: TRBJ1-4
d_call: NA
v_call: TRBV29-1
cdr3_aa: CSAGDEKLFF
cdr3_nt: TGCAGCGCTGGAGATGAAAAACTGTTTTTT